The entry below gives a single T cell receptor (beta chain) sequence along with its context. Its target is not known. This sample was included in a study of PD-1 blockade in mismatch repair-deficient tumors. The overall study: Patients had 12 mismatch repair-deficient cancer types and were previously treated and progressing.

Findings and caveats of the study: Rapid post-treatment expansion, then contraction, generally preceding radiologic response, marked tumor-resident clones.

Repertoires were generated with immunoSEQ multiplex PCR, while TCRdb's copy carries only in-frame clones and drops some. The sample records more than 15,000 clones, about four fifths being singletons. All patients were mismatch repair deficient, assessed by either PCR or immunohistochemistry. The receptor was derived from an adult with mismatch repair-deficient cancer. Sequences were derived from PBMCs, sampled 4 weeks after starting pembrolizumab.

CDR3 sequence: CASSFAGGEQYF. CDR3 sequence (DNA): TGTGCCAGCAGCTTCGCAGGGGGCGAGCAGTACTTC. The chain combines TRBV28 with TRBJ2-7; TRBD1 matches at 7 bases. Germline CDR1 MDHEN, CDR2 SYDVKM. The J segment lost 6 bases and the V segment lost 6 bases, leaving 5 bases of the junction unmatched. The CDR3 runs 12 residues.